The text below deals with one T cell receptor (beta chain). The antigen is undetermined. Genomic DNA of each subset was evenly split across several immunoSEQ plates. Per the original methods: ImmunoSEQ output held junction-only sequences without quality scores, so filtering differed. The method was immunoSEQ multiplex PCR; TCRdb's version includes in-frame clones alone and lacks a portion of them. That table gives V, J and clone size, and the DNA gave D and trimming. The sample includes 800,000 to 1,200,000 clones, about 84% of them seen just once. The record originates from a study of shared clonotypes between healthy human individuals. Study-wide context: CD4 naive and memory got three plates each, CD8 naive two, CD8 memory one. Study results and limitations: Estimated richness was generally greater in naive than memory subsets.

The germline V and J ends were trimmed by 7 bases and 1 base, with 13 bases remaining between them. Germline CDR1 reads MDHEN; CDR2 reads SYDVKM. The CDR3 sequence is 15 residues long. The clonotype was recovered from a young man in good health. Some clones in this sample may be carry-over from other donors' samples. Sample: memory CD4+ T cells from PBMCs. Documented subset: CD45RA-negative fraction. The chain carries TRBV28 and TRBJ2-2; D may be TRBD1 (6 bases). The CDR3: CASNPGTKNTGELFF. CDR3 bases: TGTGCCAGCAATCCCGGGACAAAGAACACCGGGGAGCTGTTTTTT.